The clone carrying this T cell receptor beta chain was observed a handful of times. The antigen remains undetermined. The data originate from a study of regulatory T cells in long-lasting Graves disease. Study background: The criterion for persistent Graves' disease was over 5 years of antithyroid drugs with positive TSH receptor antibodies.

Time point: persistent/refractory GD, antithyroid drugs over 5 years with positive TRAb. RNA from PBMCs was the source of the TCR library. Blood from the periphery, about 9.7 milliliters in all, was drawn into EDTA tubes. CDR1 is SGHAT and CDR2 is FQNNGV in the germline V gene. Trimming took off 5 bases at V and 1 base at J, with 21 bases between the two ends. This CDR3 region has 18 residues. In building TCR beta libraries, iRepertoire HTBI primers were used together with Arm-PCR of CDR3 regions. TCRdb ran MiXCR on the multiplex PCR reads and lists one entry per CDR3 protein. The sample comprises some 430,000 distinct CDR3 sequences, 20% to 25% of which are singletons, and 6.5% to 9% rests with the top ten. Whole-study results and caveats: Persistent patients shared more public clonotypes (about 2,900) than new patients (more than 900). Small numbers of samples may have cut accuracy.

V usage is TRBV11-2 and J usage is TRBJ1-3, with unresolved D. This TCR came from a female donor with Graves disease. This specimen was peripheral blood mononuclear cells (PBMCs), taken when the disease was refractory, from a patient treated with antithyroid drugs. In DNA, the CDR3 is TGTGCCAGCAGCAAAGAGGGTGGGAGGGCCCGGTCTGGAAACACCATATATTTT. This gives the protein CASSKEGGRARSGNTIYF.